This TCR beta chain was sequenced for a study of T cell responses to AZD1222 COVID-19 vaccine. Study background: The analysis combined second doses at about 4 or about 12 weeks.

A word on this clone: Its antigen is as yet unknown.

Trimming removed 6 bases at V and 0 bases at J, with 11 bases between. CDR1 and CDR2 from the germline V gene are LNHDA and SQIVND (reference sequence). The CDR3 consists of 14 residues. The table came from immunoSEQ multiplex PCR; TCRdb's copy has only in-frame clones and leaves some out. The sample shows 95,000 to 100,000 clones, roughly nine tenths of them seen only once. Study outcomes and limitations: There were mostly white British donors and more females than males, and clonal diversity was possibly underestimated. Seropositivity was recorded at baseline in only a handful of AZD1222 recipients. The study found vaccine-associated CD4 TCRs spanning spike, dominant at 160-218 and 743-854.

The TCR originated in an adult in good health. V is TRBV19 and J is TRBJ1-1; D call uncertain. The sample consisted of peripheral blood, taken on day 0 of AZD1222 vaccination. CDR3 in DNA: TGTGCCAGTAGGACTGCGGCGATGAACACTGAAGCTTTCTTT. Translated, it gives CASRTAAMNTEAFF. The full variable domain, its missing parts supplied by reference TRBV19 and TRBJ1-1, is DGGITQSPKYLFRKEGQNVTLSCEQNLNHDAMYWYRQDPGQGLRLIYYSQIVNDFQKGDIAEGYSVSREKKESFPLTVTSAQKNPTAFYLCASRTAAMNTEAFFGQGTRLTVV.